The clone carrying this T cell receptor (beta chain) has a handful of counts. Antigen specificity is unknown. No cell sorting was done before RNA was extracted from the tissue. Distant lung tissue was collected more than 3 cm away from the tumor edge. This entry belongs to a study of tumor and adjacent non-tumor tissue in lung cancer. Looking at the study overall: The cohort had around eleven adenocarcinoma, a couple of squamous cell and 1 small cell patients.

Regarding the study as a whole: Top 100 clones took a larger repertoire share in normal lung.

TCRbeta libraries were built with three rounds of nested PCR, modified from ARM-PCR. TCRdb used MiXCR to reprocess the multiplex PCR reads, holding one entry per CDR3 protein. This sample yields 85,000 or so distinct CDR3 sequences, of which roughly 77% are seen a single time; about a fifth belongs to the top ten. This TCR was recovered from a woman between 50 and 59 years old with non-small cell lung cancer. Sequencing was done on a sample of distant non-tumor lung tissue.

The CDR3, as DNA: TGTGCCAGTAGCCCGAACCTGAACACTGAAGCTTTCTTT. This gives the protein CASSPNLNTEAFF. The chain recombines TRBV19 with TRBJ1-1, with unresolved D. This CDR3 has 13 residues. Per germline, CDR1 LNHDA and CDR2 SQIVND (reference sequence). V was shortened by 6 bases and J by 0 bases, with 8 bases between the two germline ends.